This T cell receptor beta chain was obtained from a study of cytomegalovirus exposure and HLA in healthy donors. Study-wide context: Earlier work reported approximately 110 million unique TCR beta sequences from approximately 180 million T cells. Most genotyped donors, around 78% of roughly 400, had Caucasian-associated genetic ancestry. Study-wide results and caveats: Other equally common chains were less clonally expanded than HLA-associated TCR beta chains, a later analysis showed.

Primers included in the PCR were 60 Vbeta and 13 Jbeta primers. Libraries were prepared by immunoSEQ multiplex PCR; TCRdb keeps only in-frame clonotypes and omits some of them. The table has about 150,000 clones, around 75% seen once. This clone was observed a handful of times. Its antigen is not identified. There are 18 residues in the CDR3. V lost 3 bases to trimming and J lost 4 bases, with 19 bases between them. Germline V gene data show CDR1 as MNHEY and CDR2 as SMNVEV (reference sequence). The TCR originated in a man aged 18 to 29 in good health and CMV-seropositive. Material: PBMCs. The V and J genes are TRBV27 and TRBJ2-6, with D perhaps TRBD1 (6 bases). CDR3 loop: CASSLNTGRIGGANVLTF. In DNA, the CDR3 is TGTGCCAGCAGTTTGAACACAGGGCGAATCGGCGGGGCCAACGTCCTGACTTTC.